These 2 T cell receptor beta chains originate from one sample sequenced in a study of cytomegalovirus exposure and HLA in healthy donors. 13 Jbeta primers and 60 Vbeta primers were used for the PCR. Repertoires were generated with immunoSEQ multiplex PCR, while TCRdb's copy carries only in-frame clones and drops some. The repertoire holds about 190,000 clones, with about 81% as singletons. Sequencing used PBMCs. Receptor source: a woman between 18 and 29 years old in good health and CMV-seropositive.

The chain combines TRBV19 with TRBJ1-2, with 8 bases aligning to TRBD1. The junction had 5 bases not matched to a gene; V was cut back by 5 bases and J by 6 bases. This CDR3 is 13 amino acids long. Germline CDR1 reads LNHDA; CDR2 reads SQIVND (reference sequence). DNA for the CDR3: TGTGCCAGTAGTTGGCAGGGGGCGGATGGCTACACCTTC. Its protein is CASSWQGADGYTF.

V usage is TRBV23-1 and J usage is TRBJ1-5; 7 bases align to TRBD1. TRBV23-1 is an open reading frame whose function is uncertain. V trimming: 0 bases; J trimming: 3 bases; junction bases outside the gene matches: 8. The CDR3 length is 17 residues. CDR3 residues: CASSQSGQHLFNQPQHF. CDR3 bases: TGCGCCAGCAGTCAATCGGGACAGCATCTATTCAATCAGCCCCAGCATTTT.